This T cell receptor beta chain was retrieved from a study of Ad26.COV2.S vaccination and SARS-CoV-2 variants. About the study: Doses of Ad26.COV2.S were injected into muscle once or twice, 56 days apart.

As to treatment: around 19 received Ad26.COV2.S at low or high dose, single or two shots; roughly five received placebo; per-sample allocation not given. Specimens were obtained on day 63 following the first vaccine or placebo injection. Whole-study findings and limits: Measures of TCR breadth and depth may have fallen short of total T cell responses.

Concerning this clone itself: Antigen specificity is unknown.

J was trimmed by 0 bases and V by 5 bases; bases with no gene match: 3. The germline CDR1 and CDR2 sequences are SEHNR and FQNEAQ (reference sequence). This CDR3 comprises 14 residues. Only in-frame clones appear in the TCRdb table, and some are missing; sequencing was by immunoSEQ multiplex PCR. The repertoire consists of approximately 460,000 clones, with about 88% occurring once and the leading ten covering 1.5% to 2%. The clonotype was recovered from a person aged 18-65 years who received the Ad26.COV2.S COVID-19 vaccine or a placebo. This specimen was peripheral blood, taken in a trial of Ad26.COV2.S vaccine versus placebo. This chain uses TRBV7-9 with TRBJ1-1; 7 nucleotides line up with TRBD1. The CDR3, as DNA: TGTGCCAGCAGCGAACAGGGGATGAACACTGAAGCTTTCTTT. It translates to CASSEQGMNTEAFF.